The 21 T cell receptor beta chains in this list originate from one sample, sequenced in a study of T cells in Graves' hyperthyroidism and ophthalmopathy. Researchers amplified the TCR beta CDR3 regions from RNA transcripts. HTBI primers were the set used in a first-round RT-PCR of the TCR CDR3. One entry per CDR3 protein results from TCRdb running MiXCR on the multiplex PCR reads. The table lists hundreds of thousands of distinct CDR3 sequences, 15% to 19% of them singletons. Source material: blood. These receptors came from a woman aged 18 to 35 with Graves' hyperthyroidism.

This sequence joins TRBV24-1 and TRBJ2-2; D possibly corresponds to TRBD1 (6 bases). The CDR3 has 18 residues. CDR1 and CDR2 (germline): KGHDR, SFDVKD. Trimming shortened V by 3 bases and J by 3 bases, and 19 bases separated the two germline ends. The CDR3 DNA sequence: TGTGCCACCAGTGATCACCTACAGGGCGGTTCGGACACCGGGGAGCTGTTTTTT. This gives the protein CATSDHLQGGSDTGELFF.

This clonotype occurred many times. The chain links TRBV2 to TRBJ2-2, with 8 bases that match TRBD1. The CDR3 runs 14 residues. Germline V gene lookup returns CDR1 SNHLY and CDR2 FYNNEI. The V gene end was trimmed by 3 bases and the J gene end by 4 bases; junction bases not matched to a gene: 1. The CDR3 coding sequence is TGTGCCAGCAGTGAGGGACAGGTCACCGGGGAGCTGTTTTTT. It specifies CASSEGQVTGELFF.

This clonotype was seen many times. The CDR3: CATTSDTSSYEQYF. The CDR3 DNA sequence: TGTGCCACCACCTCGGACACTTCATCCTACGAGCAGTACTTC. The V gene is TRBV28, the J gene TRBJ2-7, with a weak D call TRBD1 (5 bases). CDR1 MDHEN and CDR2 SYDVKM come from the germline V gene. The V gene lost 10 bases and the J gene lost 1 base, with 17 bases spanning the gap. CDR3 size: 14 residues.

This clonotype has a count of ten or more. The CDR3 loop is CAISDTDYEQYF. Here the CDR3 DNA reads TGTGCCATCAGTGACACAGACTACGAGCAGTACTTC. The rearrangement uses TRBV10-3 and TRBJ2-7, with D unresolved. Trimming cost V 3 bases and J 3 bases, with 6 bases left between them. The germline V gene encodes CDR1 ENHRY and CDR2 SYGVKD. The CDR3 spans 12 residues.

The chain has TRBV7-2 and TRBJ1-4; D gene ambiguous. V lost 5 bases, J lost 8 bases, and 21 bases lay in between. The CDR3 covers 16 residues. Germline CDR1 and CDR2: SGHTA and FQGNSA. CDR3 in amino acids: CASSPHPAPMIEKLFF. The CDR3 DNA sequence: TGTGCCAGCAGCCCCCATCCAGCTCCGATGATCGAAAAACTGTTTTTT.

The chain links TRBV7-9 to TRBJ2-1, with a weak D call TRBD1 (9 bases). The CDR3 extends over 16 amino acids. Trimming took 3 bases from V and 9 from J, leaving 21 bases between them. Per the germline V gene, CDR1 is SEHNR and CDR2 is FQNEAQ (reference sequence). CDR3 sequence: CASSFPGQGRGGEQFF. The CDR3 coding sequence is TGTGCCAGCAGCTTCCCGGGACAGGGTCGGGGGGGTGAGCAGTTCTTC. The whole variable domain, filled in from reference TRBV7-9 and TRBJ2-1, reads DTGVSQNPRHKITKRGQNVTFRCDPISEHNRLYWYRQTLGQGPEFLTYFQNEAQLEKSRLLSDRFSAERPKGSFSTLEIQRTEQGDSAMYLCASSFPGQGRGGEQFFGPGTRLTVL.

V usage is TRBV29-1 and J usage is TRBJ2-5; 7 nucleotides match TRBD1. This CDR3 is 11 amino acids long. Unmatched junction bases numbered 4, after V lost 7 bases and J lost 5 bases. The germline gives CDR1 SQVTM, CDR2 ANQGSEA. This CDR3 is CSGTGAETQYF. The CDR3 nucleotides read TGCAGCGGTACAGGGGCGGAGACCCAGTACTTC.

The V gene is TRBV5-6, the J gene TRBJ2-3; TRBD1 is a possible D gene (6 bases). The germline CDR1 and CDR2 sequences are SGHDT and YYEEEE. V was trimmed by 4 bases and J by 10 bases, leaving 13 bases between them. The CDR3 has 12 residues. The CDR3 is CASSAQQGPQYF. DNA for the CDR3: TGTGCCAGCAGCGCCCAGCAGGGGCCGCAGTATTTT.

This clonotype came up a few times. The chain joins TRBV6-1 to TRBJ1-5, with 7 bases matching TRBD1. This CDR3 spans 13 amino acids. In germline, CDR1 is MNHNS, CDR2 SASEGT. The J segment lost 4 bases and the V segment lost 7 bases, leaving 4 bases of the junction unmatched. Written as DNA, the CDR3 is TGTGCCAGCAAGGGACAGCAGAATCAGCCCCAGCATTTT. This encodes CASKGQQNQPQHF.

In this sample, this clonotype turned up many times. The V call is TRBV11-2, the J call TRBJ1-2; D unresolved. V was cut by 2 bases and J by 5 bases, with 12 bases left in between. Germline lookup yields CDR1 SGHAT and CDR2 FQNNGV. This CDR3 has 14 amino acids. The CDR3 nucleotides are TGTGCCAGCAGCTTAACCCCCTCTCAATATGGCTACACCTTC. Translation gives CASSLTPSQYGYTF.

The rearrangement uses TRBV10-3 and TRBJ2-6; TRBD1 might be the D (5 bases). The CDR3 is made up of 16 amino acids. Trimming removed 2 bases at V and 2 bases at J, with 10 bases between. Germline V lookup: CDR1 ENHRY, CDR2 SYGVKD. For the CDR3, the DNA is TGTGCCATCAGTGAGAGGCAGGGTGCTGGGGCCAACGTCCTGACTTTC. This encodes CAISERQGAGANVLTF.

The table lists this clonotype with many counts. This chain's CDR3 is CASSREEGDIQYF. The CDR3 nucleotides read TGCGCCAGCAGCCGCGAGGAGGGGGACATTCAGTACTTC. The V call is TRBV5-1, the J call TRBJ2-4; TRBD1 or TRBD2 may be the D gene (6 bases each). The germline CDR1 and CDR2 sequences are SGHRS and YFSETQ. The CDR3 consists of 13 residues. V gave up 4 bases and J gave up 8 bases, with 13 bases separating them.

This clonotype was observed many times. The genes are TRBV20-1 and TRBJ2-1, with a weak D call TRBD1 (6 bases). The V end lost 1 base, the J end lost 8 bases, and 12 bases lay between the germline ends. Germline V lookup: CDR1 DFQATT, CDR2 SNEGSKA (reference sequence). CDR3 length: 13 amino acids. In nucleotides, the CDR3 is TGCAGTGCTAGAGGACAGGAAGGCGATGAGCAGTTCTTC. Translated: CSARGQEGDEQFF.

J is TRBJ1-1 and V is TRBV24-1; D gene unclear. The CDR3 is 13 residues long. Trimming removed 6 bases from V and 1 base from J, with 8 bases in between. From germline, CDR1 is KGHDR and CDR2 SFDVKD. CDR3 DNA: TGTGCCACCAGTAAACCGGAGAACACTGAAGCTTTCTTT. It translates to CATSKPENTEAFF.

The chain uses TRBV20-1 and TRBJ1-6; tentatively, D is TRBD1 (6 bases). The CDR3 extends over 15 amino acids. Germline values: CDR1 DFQATT, CDR2 SNEGSKA (reference sequence). V was trimmed by 6 bases and J by 5 bases, leaving 17 bases between them. CDR3 protein: CSAKAGAGDNSPLHF. CDR3 bases: TGCAGTGCAAAAGCAGGGGCCGGGGATAATTCACCCCTCCACTTT.

This clonotype has ten or more counts. The DNA of the CDR3 is TGCAGTGCGGAGAGGACAGGGGTCAATCAGCCCCAGCATTTT. This codes for CSAERTGVNQPQHF. The chain combines TRBV20-1 with TRBJ1-5; 9 bases match TRBD1. V lost 6 bases, J lost 3 bases, and 6 bases stayed unmatched. Germline V gene data show CDR1 as DFQATT and CDR2 as SNEGSKA (reference sequence). The CDR3 has 14 residues.

The rearrangement joins TRBV5-1 to TRBJ2-1; 7 bases map to TRBD1. The junction had 6 bases not matched to a gene; V was cut back by 4 bases and J by 2 bases. The CDR3 consists of 15 residues. From germline, CDR1 is SGHRS and CDR2 YFSETQ. CDR3 sequence (DNA): TGCGCCAGCAGCCCATCCGGGACAGCCTACAATGAGCAGTTCTTC. Translation gives CASSPSGTAYNEQFF.

This clonotype was counted ten times or more. This chain links TRBV7-2 with TRBJ1-5, with TRBD1 matching over 7 bases. V dropped 3 bases and J dropped 7; count of bases not matched to a gene: 6. The CDR3 runs to 14 residues. Germline V lookup: CDR1 SGHTA, CDR2 FQGNSA. The CDR3 is CASSFRGQGQPQHF. The DNA of the CDR3 is TGTGCCAGCAGCTTTAGGGGGCAGGGACAGCCCCAGCATTTT.

This chain joins TRBV10-1 and TRBJ2-5; the match to TRBD2 covers 7 bases. V lost 0 bases, J lost 1 base, and 11 bases stayed unmatched. The CDR3 loop spans 18 amino acids. In germline, CDR1 is WNHNN, CDR2 SYGVQD (reference sequence). The DNA for the CDR3 is TGCGCCAGCAGTGAGTCTGGGAGGGTGGCGGGGGTCCAAGAGACCCAGTACTTC. Encoded protein: CASSESGRVAGVQETQYF.

This clonotype showed up many times. The gene calls are TRBV6-1 and TRBJ2-7; D possibly corresponds to TRBD1 (6 bases). The germline gives CDR1 MNHNS, CDR2 SASEGT. This CDR3 comprises 14 residues. V lost 2 bases to trimming and J lost 2 bases, with 10 bases between them. The CDR3 region has the DNA TGTGCCAGCAGTGAATTACAGGGTACCTACGAGCAGTACTTC. This gives the protein CASSELQGTYEQYF.

At least ten counts were recorded for this clonotype. The V gene is TRBV6-1, the J gene TRBJ2-7, with D maybe TRBD2 (7 bases). V was pared by 3 bases and J by 3 bases, with 9 bases between. This CDR3 spans 13 amino acids. Germline lookup yields CDR1 MNHNS and CDR2 SASEGT. The CDR3 region is CASSERGGYEQYF. CDR3 sequence (DNA): TGTGCCAGCAGTGAGAGGGGGGGCTACGAGCAGTACTTC.